Listed below are T cell receptor beta chains from one sample, sequenced in a study of cytomegalovirus exposure and HLA in healthy donors. The protocol was immunoSEQ multiplex PCR, while the TCRdb copy is restricted to in-frame clones and leaves out a portion. The repertoire holds 65,000 to 75,000 clones, with around 78% as singletons. The sample was PBMCs. The receptors derive from a man aged 50-60 years in good health and CMV-seronegative. Each CDR3 is given with its conserved first and last residue. A D gene is named only where the DNA matches it firmly. A row's size may be missing; if present it is once, few, many or a size class.

j_call v_call clone_size d_call cdr3_aa cdr3_nt
TRBJ2-1 TRBV2 . TRBD1 CAGTVTSYNEQFF TGTGCCGGGACAGTAACTTCCTACAATGAGCAGTTCTTC
TRBJ1-2 TRBV5-6 . TRBD1 CASSLKTGDGYTF TGTGCCAGCAGCTTGAAGACAGGGGATGGCTACACCTTC
TRBJ1-1 TRBV5-4 few TRBD1 CASRGGTGGKNTEAFF TGTGCCAGCAGGGGAGGGACAGGGGGTAAGAACACTGAAGCTTTCTTT
TRBJ2-1 TRBV6-5 . . CASSYGQRFNEQFF TGTGCCAGCAGTTACGGACAGAGGTTCAATGAGCAGTTCTTC
TRBJ1-2 TRBV30 . . CAWSADRYYGYTF TGTGCCTGGAGCGCGGACAGATACTATGGCTACACCTTC
TRBJ2-7 TRBV6-6 few TRBD1 CASSWTGIEQYF TGTGCCAGCAGTTGGACAGGGATAGAGCAGTACTTC
TRBJ2-3 TRBV5-1 once TRBD2 CASSLEEGLWASETSTDTQYF TGCGCCAGCAGCTTGGAGGAGGGACTATGGGCTAGCGAGACTAGCACAGATACGCAGTATTTT
TRBJ2-1 TRBV30 . TRBD2 CAWSVPLSGISYNEQFF TGTGCCTGGAGTGTACCCCTGAGCGGGATCTCCTACAATGAGCAGTTCTTC
TRBJ2-1 TRBV11-2 few . CASSPEWQDNEQFF TGTGCCAGCAGCCCAGAGTGGCAGGACAATGAGCAGTTCTTC
TRBJ1-1 TRBV10-2 few TRBD1 CASRETTGSEAFF TGCGCCAGCAGGGAAACGACAGGGTCTGAAGCTTTCTTT
TRBJ2-1 TRBV2 . TRBD2 CASRGLAASYNEQFF TGTGCCAGCAGGGGCCTAGCGGCCTCCTACAATGAGCAGTTCTTC
TRBJ1-1 TRBV10-3 . TRBD1 CAIRQGGNTEAFF TGTGCCATCAGGCAGGGGGGGAACACTGAAGCTTTCTTT
TRBJ1-1 TRBV27 . . CGTRGHGRTEAFF TGTGGAACACGGGGACACGGTCGGACTGAAGCTTTCTTT
TRBJ2-2 TRBV7-2 . TRBD2 CASRRAGVRNGGGELFF TGTGCCAGCAGACGAGCGGGGGTCAGGAATGGGGGCGGGGAGCTGTTTTTT
TRBJ2-6 TRBV27 once . CASLSGANVLTF TGTGCCAGCCTCTCTGGGGCCAACGTCCTGACTTTC
TRBJ1-5 TRBV7-8 . TRBD1 CASSLVTFQGDQPQHF TGTGCCAGCAGCTTAGTCACCTTCCAGGGGGATCAGCCCCAGCATTTT
TRBJ2-2 TRBV5-6 . TRBD1 CASSLMGQGTGELFF TGTGCCAGCAGCTTGATGGGACAGGGAACCGGGGAGCTGTTTTTT
TRBJ2-7 TRBV28 once . CASSLGSFSYEQYF TGTGCCAGCAGTTTGGGTAGCTTCTCCTACGAGCAGTACTTC
TRBJ2-1 TRBV27 once TRBD2 CASIRTSGRVGGHYNEQFF TGTGCCAGCATCCGGACTAGCGGGAGGGTGGGGGGTCACTACAATGAGCAGTTCTTC
TRBJ1-3 TRBV6-5 once TRBD1 CASMTGNLNTIYF TGTGCCAGCATGACAGGGAATTTGAACACCATATATTTT